A single sample gave rise to the 7 T cell receptor beta chains below, sequenced in a study of T cells in tumors after PD-1 blockade. Clones were sequenced by immunoSEQ multiplex PCR, and TCRdb holds only the in-frame ones, with some missing. The table records about 47,000 clones, 79% of them present only once. This material consisted of PBMCs, taken before anti-PD-1 treatment. The receptors stem from a human donor with basal cell carcinoma.

This clone was observed a handful of times. This chain connects TRBV5-4 to TRBJ2-7, with a possible D match to TRBD1 (5 bases). Germline assignment: CDR1 SGHNT and CDR2 YYREEE (reference sequence). The CDR3 extends over 14 amino acids. V lost 7 bases to trimming and J lost 3 bases, with 17 bases between them. The CDR3 region is CASPTTVRVYEQYF. CDR3 bases: TGTGCCAGCCCAACTACGGTCAGGGTCTACGAGCAGTACTTC. The full variable domain, in which reference TRBV5-4 and TRBJ2-7 provide the parts outside the CDR3, is ETGVTQSPTHLIKTRGQQVTLRCSSQSGHNTVSWYQQALGQGPQFIFQYYREEENGRGNFPPRFSGLQFPNYSSELNVNALELDDSALYLCASPTTVRVYEQYFGPGTRLTVT.

Only a few counts were recorded for this clone. This specimen includes other DNA sequences encoding the same CDR3. The chain has TRBV6-5 and TRBJ1-1; maybe TRBD1 (5 bases). The V gene lost 0 bases and the J gene lost 0 bases, with 11 bases spanning the gap. The CDR3 is made up of 16 amino acids. CDR1 is MNHEY and CDR2 is SVGAGI in the germline V gene. As DNA, the CDR3 is TGTGCCAGCAGTTACTCTGGGGGGAGGGTGAACACTGAAGCTTTCTTT. Protein product: CASSYSGGRVNTEAFF.

This clone was observed a handful of times. This sequence joins TRBV29-1 and TRBJ1-1; TRBD1 might be the D (5 bases). CDR3 length: 14 amino acids. Between the trimmed V and J ends, which lost 6 bases and 13 bases, there was a span of 27 bases. Germline V gene data show CDR1 as SQVTM and CDR2 as ANQGSEA. Written as DNA, the CDR3 is TGCAGCGTCCCCAAGCGAAGAGAGGCAGGGATTGATTTCTTT. Translated: CSVPKRREAGIDFF.

The chain joins TRBV5-1 to TRBJ2-7, with 10 bases fitting TRBD1. This CDR3 region has 15 residues. Per germline, CDR1 SGHRS and CDR2 YFSETQ. V gave up 3 bases and J gave up 3 bases; unmatched junction bases: 6. The CDR3 region is CASSSQGTGDYEQYF. DNA for the CDR3: TGCGCCAGCAGCTCCCAAGGGACAGGGGACTACGAGCAGTACTTC.

This clone was detected once. The chain carries TRBV4-1 and TRBJ2-7; D unresolved. V shed 1 base and J shed 3 bases, with 13 bases lying between them. Germline V gene sequence: CDR1 MGHRA, CDR2 YSYEKL. This CDR3 has 15 amino acids. CDR3 in amino acids: CASSQVAVENYEQYF. The CDR3 DNA reads TGCGCCAGCAGCCAAGTTGCGGTGGAGAACTACGAGCAGTACTTC.

The chain combines TRBV28 with TRBJ1-4, with a possible D match to TRBD1 (6 bases). There are 16 residues in the CDR3. Looked up from germline, CDR1 is MDHEN and CDR2 is SYDVKM. Trimming removed 2 bases at V and 4 bases at J, with 14 bases between. The CDR3 sequence is CASSLGFGTLNEKLFF. CDR3 DNA: TGTGCCAGCAGTTTAGGCTTCGGGACACTTAATGAAAAACTGTTTTTT.

The rearrangement links TRBV28 to TRBJ2-2; 10 bases line up with TRBD2. The J segment lost 1 base and the V segment lost 7 bases, leaving 3 bases of the junction unmatched. Germline values: CDR1 MDHEN, CDR2 SYDVKM. This CDR3 has 15 amino acids. The CDR3 DNA reads TGTGCCAGCATGGTAGCGGGGGGGAACACCGGGGAGCTGTTTTTT. Its protein product is CASMVAGGNTGELFF. The full variable domain, completed using reference TRBV28 and TRBJ2-2, is DVKVTQSSRYLVKRTGEKVFLECVQDMDHENMFWYRQDPGLGLRLIYFSYDVKMKEKGDIPEGYSVSREKKERFSLILESASTNQTSMYLCASMVAGGNTGELFFGEGSRLTVL.